Below are 17 T cell receptor beta chains sequenced from a single sample in a study of control samples from healthy donors and cancer patients (dated by TCRdb to the early 2020s). Library construction relied on the immunoSEQ multiplex PCR assay. Sourced from immuneACCESS, this table was stored by TCRdb with only in-frame sequences that have V and J called. A share of the clones is absent; for the studies checked, an unresolved V gene accounts for under half, and the remainder has no known explanation. The sample table records approximately 150,000 clones; just over 95% of these occur just once. Approximately 0.93% of the sample belongs to the ten largest clones. Sequenced input: blood. These receptors were obtained from a woman between 25 and 40 years old in good health.

This chain connects TRBV5-5 to TRBJ1-2; D may be TRBD1 (5 bases). The V end lost 4 bases, the J end lost 6 bases, and 22 bases lay between the germline ends. This CDR3 has 16 amino acids. Germline CDR1 is SGHKS and CDR2 is YYEKEE (reference sequence). CDR3 DNA sequence: TGTGCCAGCAGCGCGGAGGGACCCTACTCTAGGGATGGCTACACCTTC. Its translation is CASSAEGPYSRDGYTF.

This rearrangement joins TRBV15 to TRBJ1-3; TRBD1 might be the D (6 bases). CDR3 size: 15 residues. Trimming removed 3 bases at V and 2 bases at J, with 11 bases between. Germline CDR1 and CDR2: LNHNV and YYDKDF (reference sequence). CDR3 loop: CATSSQTGPGNTIYF. The CDR3 bases are TGTGCCACCAGCAGCCAAACAGGGCCTGGAAACACCATATATTTT.

This clone appeared once. The chain uses TRBV3-1 (or the pseudogene TRBV3-2) and TRBJ1-5, with D uncertain. The CDR3 extends over 15 amino acids. V lost 0 bases, J lost 3 bases, and 9 bases lay in between. Germline V gene sequence: CDR1 LGHDT, CDR2 YNNKEL (reference sequence). The CDR3 here is CASSQDFAPNQPQHF. CDR3 bases: TGTGCCAGCAGCCAAGATTTTGCCCCCAATCAGCCCCAGCATTTT.

The chain joins TRBV29-1 to TRBJ1-1; 8 nucleotides align to TRBD1. The CDR3 contains 13 residues. Germline loops: CDR1 SQVTM, CDR2 ANQGSEA. Trimming cost V 7 bases and J 0 bases; bases outside gene matches: 4. The CDR3 nucleotides are TGCAGCGGAGGGACAGGCATGAACACTGAAGCTTTCTTT. Translation gives CSGGTGMNTEAFF.

This chain links TRBV28 with TRBJ2-2, with a weak D call TRBD2 (6 bases). CDR3 length: 14 amino acids. Germline values: CDR1 MDHEN, CDR2 SYDVKM. V was cut by 4 bases and J by 5 bases, with 11 bases left in between. The CDR3 DNA follows: TGTGCCAGCAGTTACGGGAGCGGTACCGGGGAGCTGTTTTTT. Protein product: CASSYGSGTGELFF.

The chain couples TRBV19 to TRBJ2-3; TRBD2 agrees at 13 bases. The V gene's germline CDR1 is LNHDA and CDR2 SQIVND (reference sequence). This CDR3 comprises 20 residues. V was pared by 0 bases and J by 2 bases, with 11 bases of the junction left unmatched. Written as DNA, the CDR3 is TGTGCCAGTAGTATAGATCTCGGACTAGCGGGAGTTGGTAACACAGATACGCAGTATTTT. Translated, it gives CASSIDLGLAGVGNTDTQYF.

The rearrangement joins TRBV6-4 to TRBJ2-1; 7 bases are a match to TRBD1. CDR3 length equals 16 residues. Germline lookup yields CDR1 MRHNA and CDR2 SNTAGT. V lost 0 bases, J lost 3 bases, and 5 bases stayed unmatched. The CDR3 sequence: CASSDSQTGYYNEQFF. The CDR3, as DNA: TGTGCCAGCAGTGACTCCCAGACAGGGTACTACAATGAGCAGTTCTTC.

The chain joins TRBV4-1 to TRBJ2-1; possibly TRBD1 for D (5 bases). The CDR3 is made up of 15 amino acids. Per the germline V gene, CDR1 is MGHRA and CDR2 is YSYEKL. V was pared by 2 bases and J by 4 bases, with 12 bases between. The CDR3 DNA reads TGCGCCAGCAGCCAAAGGGGCTCTGCGTACAATGAGCAGTTCTTC. This codes for CASSQRGSAYNEQFF.

The chain is built from TRBV2 and TRBJ2-1, with 8 bases matching TRBD2. CDR3 length: 14 amino acids. CDR1 is SNHLY, CDR2 FYNNEI, per germline. V lost 2 bases to trimming and J lost 4 bases; unmatched junction nucleotides: 1. The CDR3 is CASSESGGYNEQFF. The CDR3 DNA reads as TGTGCCAGCAGTGAAAGCGGGGGTTACAATGAGCAGTTCTTC.

J is TRBJ1-1 and V is TRBV30; possibly TRBD1 for D (6 bases). The V gene lost 0 bases and the J gene lost 2 bases, with 7 bases spanning the gap. Per germline, CDR1 GTSNPN and CDR2 SVGIG (reference sequence). This CDR3 contains 13 residues. CDR3 coding DNA: TGTGCCTGGAGTGTACAGGGTAACACTGAAGCTTTCTTT. Translated: CAWSVQGNTEAFF. Looking up the rest from reference TRBV30 and TRBJ1-1 gives the full variable domain: SQTIHQWPATLVQPVGSPLSLECTVEGTSNPNLYWYRQAAGRGLQLLFYSVGIGQISSEVPQNLSASRPQDRQFILSSKKLLLSDSGFYLCAWSVQGNTEAFFGQGTRLTVV.

The V and J genes are TRBV9 and TRBJ1-4; 7 nucleotides agree with TRBD1. The CDR3 loop spans 16 amino acids. With 5 bases clipped from V and 3 bases from J, the junction kept 10 bases outside the gene matches. Germline CDR1 SGDLS, CDR2 YYNGEE. CDR3 nucleotide sequence: TGTGCCAGCAGTCCGACAGGGAGTATGGCTAATGAAAAACTGTTTTTT. This codes for CASSPTGSMANEKLFF.

This clone was seen just once. The chain links TRBV5-1 to TRBJ1-4; D is unresolved. V shed 0 bases and J shed 3 bases, with 3 bases lying between them. The CDR3 extends over 13 amino acids. Germline V lookup: CDR1 SGHRS, CDR2 YFSETQ. As DNA, the CDR3 is TGCGCCAGCAGCTTGGCCGCTAATGAAAAACTGTTTTTT. Its protein is CASSLAANEKLFF. Drawing the rest from reference TRBV5-1 and TRBJ1-4, the complete variable domain is KAGVTQTPRYLIKTRGQQVTLSCSPISGHRSVSWYQQTPGQGLQFLFEYFSETQRNKGNFPGRFSGRQFSNSRSEMNVSTLELGDSALYLCASSLAANEKLFFGSGTQLSVL.

The rearrangement links TRBV18 to TRBJ1-1, with TRBD1 matching over 7 bases. The trim removed 4 bases at V and 4 bases at J, leaving 6 bases unmatched. Per germline, CDR1 KGHSH and CDR2 LQKENI. CDR3 size: 14 residues. The CDR3 DNA sequence: TGTGCCAGCTCACACGACAGGGTAGGCACTGAAGCTTTCTTT. It yields the protein CASSHDRVGTEAFF. The complete variable domain, with remaining parts taken from reference TRBV18 and TRBJ1-1, reads NAGVMQNPRHLVRRRGQEARLRCSPMKGHSHVYWYRQLPEEGLKFMVYLQKENIIDESGMPKERFSAEFPKEGPSILRIQQVVRGDSAAYFCASSHDRVGTEAFFGQGTRLTVV.

The V gene is TRBV24-1, the J gene TRBJ2-2, with D maybe TRBD1 (6 bases). Germline V gene lookup returns CDR1 KGHDR and CDR2 SFDVKD. The CDR3 covers 15 residues. Trimming cost V 1 base and J 5 bases, with 10 bases left between them. CDR3 DNA sequence: TGTGCCACCAGTGATTTAAGTAGGGGGACCGGGGAGCTGTTTTTT. Amino acids: CATSDLSRGTGELFF.

The V call is TRBV6-5, the J call TRBJ2-1; unclear D gene. CDR3 size: 13 residues. V shed 2 bases and J shed 5 bases, with 7 bases lying between them. Germline V CDR1 and CDR2: MNHEY, SVGAGI. The CDR3 DNA follows: TGTGCCAGCAGTTACGAGACAAACAATGAGCAGTTCTTC. Its protein product is CASSYETNNEQFF.

This sequence joins TRBV5-1 and TRBJ2-3, with D maybe TRBD2 (6 bases). V was trimmed by 0 bases and J by 4 bases, leaving 9 bases between them. The CDR3 sequence is 14 residues long. Germline lookup yields CDR1 SGHRS and CDR2 YFSETQ. The CDR3 DNA follows: TGCGCCAGCAGCTTGGGAGGAGGGCCAGATACGCAGTATTTT. Its translation is CASSLGGGPDTQYF.

The chain links TRBV30 to TRBJ2-3, with D perhaps assigned TRBD1 or TRBD2 (5 bases each). The CDR3 is 16 amino acids. Germline values: CDR1 GTSNPN, CDR2 SVGIG (reference sequence). Trimming cost V 3 bases and J 1 base, with 17 bases left between them. For the CDR3, the DNA is TGTGCCTGGAGCCCGCCTCTGGGGACCCGCACAGATACGCAGTATTTT. Its protein product is CAWSPPLGTRTDTQYF.